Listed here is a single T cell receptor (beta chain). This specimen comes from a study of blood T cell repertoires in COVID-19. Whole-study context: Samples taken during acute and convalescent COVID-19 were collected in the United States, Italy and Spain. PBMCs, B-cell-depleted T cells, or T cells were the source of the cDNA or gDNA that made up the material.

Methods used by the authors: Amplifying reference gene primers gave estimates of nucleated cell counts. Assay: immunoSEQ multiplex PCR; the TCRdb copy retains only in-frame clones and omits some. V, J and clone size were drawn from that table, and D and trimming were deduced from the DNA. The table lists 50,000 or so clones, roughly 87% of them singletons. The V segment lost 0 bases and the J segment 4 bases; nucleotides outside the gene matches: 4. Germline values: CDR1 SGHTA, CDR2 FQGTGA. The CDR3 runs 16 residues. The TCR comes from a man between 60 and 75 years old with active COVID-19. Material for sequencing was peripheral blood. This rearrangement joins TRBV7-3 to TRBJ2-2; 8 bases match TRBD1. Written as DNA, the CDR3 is TGTGCCAGCAGCTTAACTCAGGACAGGGTCACCGGGGAGCTGTTTTTT. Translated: CASSLTQDRVTGELFF.